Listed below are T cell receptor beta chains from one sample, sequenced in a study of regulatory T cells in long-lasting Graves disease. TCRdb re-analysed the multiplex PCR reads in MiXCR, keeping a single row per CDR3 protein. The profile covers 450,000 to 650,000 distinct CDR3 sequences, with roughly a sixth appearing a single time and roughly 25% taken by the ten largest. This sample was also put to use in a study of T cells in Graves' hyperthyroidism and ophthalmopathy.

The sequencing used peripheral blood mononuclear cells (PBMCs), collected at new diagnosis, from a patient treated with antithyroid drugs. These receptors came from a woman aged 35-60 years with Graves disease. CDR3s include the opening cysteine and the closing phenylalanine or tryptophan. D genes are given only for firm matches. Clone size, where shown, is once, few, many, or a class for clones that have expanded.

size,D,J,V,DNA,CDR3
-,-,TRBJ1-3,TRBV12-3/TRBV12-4,TGTGCCAGCAGTTTACGGCGAGTTGGAAACACCATATATTTT,CASSLRRVGNTIYF
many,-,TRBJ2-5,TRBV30,TGTGCCTGGGGTGTATTCGACCACCCGCGAGAGACCCAGTACTTC,CAWGVFDHPRETQYF
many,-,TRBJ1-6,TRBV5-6,TGTGCCAGCAGCTCTTCGGGGTTTCTATACCGGAATTCACCCCTCCACTTT,CASSSSGFLYRNSPLHF
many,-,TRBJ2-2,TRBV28,TGTGCCAGCAGAGCCTCAGGGATTGGCACCGGGGAGCTGTTTTTT,CASRASGIGTGELFF
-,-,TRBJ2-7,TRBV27,TGTGCCAGCAGTTCTCCCCGGACTGCCTTTAGGGGGCAGTACTTC,CASSSPRTAFRGQYF
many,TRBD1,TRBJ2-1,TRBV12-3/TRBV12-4,TGTGCCAGCAGCACGGGACAGGGGCGTCGTGAGCAGTTCTTC,CASSTGQGRREQFF
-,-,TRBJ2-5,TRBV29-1,TGCAGCGTCGCCGGTAGGACAGACCAAGAGACCCAGTACTTC,CSVAGRTDQETQYF
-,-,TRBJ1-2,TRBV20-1,TGCAGTGCTCATCCGGGACAAGAATCATGGGGCTACACCTTC,CSAHPGQESWGYTF
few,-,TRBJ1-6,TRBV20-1,TGCAGTGCTAGGCCCGGGGGGGATTCACCCCTCCACTTT,CSARPGGDSPLHF
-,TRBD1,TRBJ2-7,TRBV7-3,TGTGCCAGCAGCACAGACAGGGAAAACTACGAGCAGTACTTC,CASSTDRENYEQYF
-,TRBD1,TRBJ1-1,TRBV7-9,TGTGCCAGCAGCTGGCAAATTCAGGGGGCGAAAGCTTTCTTT,CASSWQIQGAKAFF
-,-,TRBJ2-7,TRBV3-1,TGTGCCAGCAGCCTCGGGGACTCAGAGCAGTACTTC,CASSLGDSEQYF
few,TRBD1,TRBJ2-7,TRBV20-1,TGCAGTGCTAGAGTAGGAGACAGGGGGTCCTACGAGCAGTACTTC,CSARVGDRGSYEQYF
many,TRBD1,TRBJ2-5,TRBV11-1,TGTGCCAGCACCCTCGGTGGACAGGGAGTGGAGACCCAGTACTTC,CASTLGGQGVETQYF
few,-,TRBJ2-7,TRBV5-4,TGTGCCAGCAGCTCCGAATTAGGGAAAGTAAGTGAGCAGTACTTC,CASSSELGKVSEQYF
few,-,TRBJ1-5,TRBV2,TGTGCCAGCAGTGAAGCGCTTGGGCGGGGACGGCCCCAGCATTTT,CASSEALGRGRPQHF
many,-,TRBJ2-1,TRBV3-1,TGTGCCAGCAGCCAAGGAATGGGGGAGCAGTTCTTC,CASSQGMGEQFF
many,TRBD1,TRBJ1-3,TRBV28,TGTGCCAGCAGACCAACAGGGGGCGCTGGTGGAAACACCATATATTTT,CASRPTGGAGGNTIYF
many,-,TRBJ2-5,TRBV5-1,TGCGCCAGTACCCCTGGTTCCGCATCACCCCAAGAGACCCAGTACTTC,CASTPGSASPQETQYF
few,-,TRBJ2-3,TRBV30,TGTGCCTGGAGTGTAACCCCCCCGGGAAGGAGTATGGATACGCAGTATTTT,CAWSVTPPGRSMDTQYF
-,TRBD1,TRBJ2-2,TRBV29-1,TGCAGCGTTGAAGATGGACAGGACCTTCCCGGGGAGCTGTTTTTT,CSVEDGQDLPGELFF
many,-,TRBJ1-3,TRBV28,TGTGCCAGCAGGAGGCAGGGAGGAAACACCATATATTTT,CASRRQGGNTIYF
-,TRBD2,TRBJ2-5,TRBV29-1,TGCAGCTTGGGACTAGCGGAAGAGACCCAGTACTTC,CSLGLAEETQYF
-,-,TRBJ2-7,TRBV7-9,TGTGCCAGCAACCGACAGGTGTCTTACGAGCAGTACTTC,CASNRQVSYEQYF
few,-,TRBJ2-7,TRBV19,TGTGCCAGTAGTTCCGACAGCCTAAGCTCCTACGAGCAGTACTTC,CASSSDSLSSYEQYF
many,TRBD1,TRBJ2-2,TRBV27,TGTGCCAGCAGTCGTGACAGGGGGAACACCGGGGAGCTGTTTTTT,CASSRDRGNTGELFF
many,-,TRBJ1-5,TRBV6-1,TGTGCCAGCAGTGAAGCCCCAGGATTCAATCAGCCCCAGCATTTT,CASSEAPGFNQPQHF
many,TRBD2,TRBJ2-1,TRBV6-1,TGTGCCAGCAGTCTCAGAGGACTAGGGAATTCGAATGAGCAGTTCTTC,CASSLRGLGNSNEQFF
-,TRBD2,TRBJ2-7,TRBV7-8,TGTGCCAGCAGCCAGGGACTAGCGGAAACCTACGAGCAGTACTTC,CASSQGLAETYEQYF
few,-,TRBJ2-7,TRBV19,TGTGCCAGTAGTATATCAGGATACGAGCAGTACTTC,CASSISGYEQYF
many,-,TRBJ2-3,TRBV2,TGTGCCAGCAGTGAAAGGGGAGTTCCAGATACGCAGTATTTT,CASSERGVPDTQYF
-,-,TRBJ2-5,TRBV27,TGTGCCAGCAGGGTCTTTGCGGACCTTACACAGACCCAGTACTTC,CASRVFADLTQTQYF